This T cell receptor beta chain was documented in a study of T cell responses to AZD1222 COVID-19 vaccine. Across the study: It was second doses at about 4 or about 12 weeks that were pooled.

V trimming: 6 bases; J trimming: 4 bases; junction bases outside the gene matches: 12. CDR1 is MNHEY and CDR2 is SMNVEV in the germline V gene (reference sequence). The CDR3 is 17 residues long. Comments on this clone: Its antigen is as yet unknown.

Repertoires were generated with immunoSEQ multiplex PCR, while TCRdb's copy carries only in-frame clones and drops some. The sample holds some 140,000 clones, about 90% seen once. Study conclusions and caveats: All repertoire sampling was performed exclusively after the peak T cell response. Among vaccine-associated CD4 TCRs, coverage spanned spike, with dominance at 160-218 and 743-854.

J is TRBJ1-6 and V is TRBV27, with 7 nucleotides matching TRBD1. Sequenced here: peripheral blood, sampled on day 0 of AZD1222 vaccination. The sequence derives from an adult in good health. The chain's CDR3 is CASRSSLRQGYNSPLHF. The CDR3 nucleotides read TGTGCCAGCAGATCATCCCTCCGACAGGGTTATAATTCACCCCTCCACTTT.